These 21 T cell receptor beta chains share one sample of origin, sequenced in a study of T-cell memory formation after mild COVID-19. TCRdb reprocessed the 5' RACE reads with MiXCR, giving one entry per CDR3 protein. The sample yields roughly 100,000 distinct CDR3 sequences, over 15% seen once. Sample: PBMCs or a T cell subset sorted from them (not recorded which). The receptors come from an adult woman who had mild COVID-19 (a few samples of this study predate the infection). Cell type and time point are not known.

The chain joins TRBV27 to TRBJ2-5; D remains unclear. V lost 7 bases to trimming and J lost 1 base, with 10 bases between them. The CDR3 totals 13 residues. Germline V CDR1 and CDR2: MNHEY, SMNVEV (reference sequence). CDR3 sequence reads: CASTDSLQETQYF. The CDR3 bases are TGTGCCAGCACCGATTCGCTCCAAGAGACCCAGTACTTC.

The sample holds a few counts of this clonotype. This chain uses TRBV20-1 with TRBJ2-7; TRBD1 matches at 12 bases. Trimming at V came to 6 bases and at J to 7 bases, leaving 16 bases not matched to a gene. The CDR3 runs 16 residues. Germline V gene lookup returns CDR1 DFQATT and CDR2 SNEGSKA (reference sequence). CDR3 in amino acids: CSAPRRDRGPRGEQYF. CDR3 bases: TGCAGTGCCCCACGGCGGGACAGGGGGCCCCGTGGGGAGCAGTACTTC.

The V gene is TRBV5-6, the J gene TRBJ1-1; D is uncertain. CDR3 length: 13 residues. V dropped 0 bases and J dropped 1 base, with 4 bases sitting between them. The germline gives CDR1 SGHDT, CDR2 YYEEEE. The CDR3 here is CASSLASNTEAFF. CDR3 DNA sequence: TGTGCCAGCAGCTTGGCATCGAACACTGAAGCTTTCTTT.

The chain employs TRBV2 and TRBJ2-2; 10 positions match TRBD1. CDR1 is SNHLY and CDR2 is FYNNEI in the germline V gene. With 10 bases clipped from V and 4 bases from J, the junction kept 9 bases outside the gene matches. This CDR3 contains 15 residues. In DNA form, the CDR3 reads TGTGCCATCGACAGGGGGCGGGGAGTCACCGGGGAGCTGTTTTTT. Translating it yields CAIDRGRGVTGELFF. Full variable domain (outside the CDR3, taken from reference TRBV2 and TRBJ2-2): EPEVTQTPSHQVTQMGQEVILRCVPISNHLYFYWYRQILGQKVEFLVSFYNNEISEKSEIFDDQFSVERPDGSNFTLKIRSTKLEDSAMYFCAIDRGRGVTGELFFGEGSRLTVL.

The chain carries TRBV7-6 and TRBJ2-2; D not certain. The CDR3 is 17 amino acids. From germline, CDR1 is SGHVS and CDR2 FNYEAQ. V was trimmed by 1 base and J by 1 base, leaving 13 bases between them. CDR3 in DNA: TGTGCCAGCAGCTTAGGAGTAGCCCTGGGGAACACCGGGGAGCTGTTTTTT. Amino acids: CASSLGVALGNTGELFF.

The rearrangement links TRBV7-9 to TRBJ2-7, with 9 bases matching TRBD1. J lost 0 bases, V lost 3 bases, and 9 bases had no gene match. The V gene's germline CDR1 is SEHNR and CDR2 FQNEAQ (reference sequence). The CDR3 is made up of 17 amino acids. This chain's CDR3 is CASSFPRDRVDSYEQYF. CDR3 DNA sequence: TGTGCCAGCAGCTTCCCCAGGGACAGGGTCGACTCCTACGAGCAGTACTTC.

Written as DNA, the CDR3 is TGTGCCAGCAGTGAGAGGGCCCCCGGGAACACCGGGGAGCTGTTTTTT. Its protein is CASSERAPGNTGELFF. This chain joins TRBV2 and TRBJ2-2, with a tentative D call TRBD2 (5 bases). Germline CDR1 and CDR2: SNHLY and FYNNEI. The ends were cut back, 3 bases at V and 1 base at J, with 12 bases in the middle. The CDR3 has 16 residues.

J is TRBJ2-1 and V is TRBV19; a possible D gene is TRBD2 (5 bases). The germline CDR1 and CDR2 sequences are LNHDA and SQIVND (reference sequence). The V and J ends lost 9 bases and 3 bases respectively, with 9 bases between them. This CDR3 has 12 residues. The CDR3 nucleotides read TGTGCCAGCAGAGCGGACTACAATGAGCAGTTCTTC. It specifies CASRADYNEQFF.

J is TRBJ2-5 and V is TRBV3-1; no firm D call. The germline V and J ends were trimmed by 0 bases and 5 bases, with 13 bases remaining between them. CDR3 length equals 15 residues. CDR1 and CDR2 from the germline V gene are LGHDT and YNNKEL (reference sequence). This CDR3 is CASSQDRDEWETQYF. The DNA of the CDR3 is TGTGCCAGCAGCCAAGATCGAGACGAATGGGAGACCCAGTACTTC.

This clonotype was seen more than once but under ten times. V usage is TRBV25-1 and J usage is TRBJ2-2; TRBD2 matches 8 bases. V lost 1 base, J lost 0 bases, and 4 bases stayed unmatched. CDR3 length: 17 amino acids. Germline V gene sequence: CDR1 MGHDK, CDR2 SYGVNS. The CDR3 nucleotides read TGTGCCAGCAGTGAATCTGGACTAGCTCCGAACACCGGGGAGCTGTTTTTT. Protein: CASSESGLAPNTGELFF.

The V call is TRBV4-1, the J call TRBJ1-1; D gene ambiguous. This CDR3 has 14 residues. CDR1 and CDR2 (germline): MGHRA, YSYEKL. V lost 1 base to trimming and J lost 4 bases, with 10 bases between them. CDR3 sequence (DNA): TGCGCCAGCAGCCAAGCTGGGGAGGGCACTGAAGCTTTCTTT. Residues: CASSQAGEGTEAFF.

The chain carries TRBV7-9 and TRBJ2-3; 8 bases fit TRBD1. The CDR3 sequence is 17 residues long. Germline V lookup: CDR1 SEHNR, CDR2 FQNEAQ (reference sequence). Losses at the gene ends were 6 bases for V and 0 bases for J; bases not matched to a gene: 11. CDR3 amino acids: CASREIGTGPSTDTQYF. Here the CDR3 DNA reads TGTGCCAGCAGGGAAATCGGGACAGGACCTAGCACAGATACGCAGTATTTT.

The chain joins TRBV5-1 to TRBJ2-1; D is uncertain. V was trimmed by 5 bases and J by 1 base, leaving 16 bases between them. The CDR3 totals 16 residues. Germline V gene lookup returns CDR1 SGHRS and CDR2 YFSETQ. The CDR3 here is CASSTNDDPSYNEQFF. CDR3 in DNA: TGCGCCAGCAGTACGAACGACGATCCATCCTACAATGAGCAGTTCTTC.

This clonotype was counted only a few times. The V call is TRBV12-3 or TRBV12-4, the J call TRBJ1-6; 8 bases match TRBD1. The CDR3 has 15 residues. J gave up 3 bases and V 6 bases, and 4 bases lay outside the gene matches. The CDR3 bases are TGTGCCAGCAGCCTTACAGGGGGCTATAATTCACCCCTCCACTTT. It yields the protein CASSLTGGYNSPLHF.

The chain joins TRBV25-1 to TRBJ2-7; perhaps TRBD2 as D (6 bases). V lost 1 base and J 2 bases, leaving 15 bases between the germline ends. CDR1 and CDR2 (germline): MGHDK, SYGVNS. This CDR3 is 16 amino acids long. The CDR3 sequence: CASSELGEVGPYEQYF. The CDR3 DNA follows: TGTGCCAGCAGTGAATTAGGGGAGGTGGGACCCTACGAGCAGTACTTC.

This clonotype was seen a handful of times. This chain links TRBV7-9 with TRBJ2-5; 9 bases line up with TRBD1. Germline V CDR1 and CDR2: SEHNR, FQNEAQ (reference sequence). Unmatched junction bases numbered 9, after V lost 5 bases and J lost 5 bases. The CDR3 loop spans 15 amino acids. The DNA of the CDR3 is TGTGCCAGCAGCCCGGAACAGGGGGCGCAGGAGACCCAGTACTTC. This sequence encodes CASSPEQGAQETQYF.

This clonotype came up a few times. This chain joins TRBV30 and TRBJ1-2; the match to TRBD1 covers 9 bases. CDR3 length: 15 residues. Per germline, CDR1 GTSNPN and CDR2 SVGIG (reference sequence). Trimming took 0 bases from V and 8 from J; bases not matched to a gene: 10. CDR3 sequence: CAWSVSTGGWGGYTF. CDR3 in DNA: TGTGCCTGGAGTGTATCCACAGGGGGCTGGGGGGGCTACACCTTC.

The gene calls are TRBV5-1 and TRBJ2-4; D not resolved. This CDR3 is 12 amino acids long. Trimming removed 4 bases from V and 10 bases from J, with 12 bases in between. CDR1 is SGHRS, CDR2 YFSETQ, per germline. Here the CDR3 reads CASSPDGKIQYF. CDR3 bases: TGCGCCAGCAGCCCGGACGGAAAGATTCAGTACTTC.

Notes on this clonotype: A junction end diverges from the germline sequence, so it may reflect a read error. J is TRBJ1-5 and V is TRBV6-1; D is possibly TRBD1 (6 bases). The CDR3 has 17 amino acids. Germline loops: CDR1 MNHNS, CDR2 SASEGT. CDR3 residues: CASSETGYSLTNQPQHF. CDR3 DNA sequence: TGTGCAAGCAGTGAAACAGGGTATTCGTTAACTAATCAGCCCCAGCATTTT.

The chain uses TRBV5-1 and TRBJ2-2; D is possibly TRBD1 (5 bases). The CDR3 extends over 16 amino acids. Trimming cost V 0 bases and J 0 bases, with 9 bases left between them. The germline gives CDR1 SGHRS, CDR2 YFSETQ. The CDR3 region is CASSLGPGSNTGELFF. DNA of the CDR3: TGCGCCAGCAGCTTGGGGCCAGGGTCGAACACCGGGGAGCTGTTTTTT.

This clonotype occurred a few times. The chain has TRBV6-5 and TRBJ1-6, with TRBD1 matching 10 bases. The germline gives CDR1 MNHEY, CDR2 SVGAGI. Trimming cost V 4 bases and J 7 bases; bases outside gene matches: 7. The length of the CDR3 is 16 residues. The CDR3 DNA reads TGTGCCAGCAGTTCAGAGACAGGGGGCCCCAATTCACCCCTCCACTTT. This sequence encodes CASSSETGGPNSPLHF.